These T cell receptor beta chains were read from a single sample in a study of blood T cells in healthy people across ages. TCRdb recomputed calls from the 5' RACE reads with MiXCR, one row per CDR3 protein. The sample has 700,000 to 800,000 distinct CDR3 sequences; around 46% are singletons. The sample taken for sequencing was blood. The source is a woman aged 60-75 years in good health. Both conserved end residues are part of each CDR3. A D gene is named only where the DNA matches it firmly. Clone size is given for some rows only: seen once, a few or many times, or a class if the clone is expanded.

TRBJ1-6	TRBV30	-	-	TGTGCCTGGAGTCGGGTTAAAACACAAAATTCACCCCTCCACTTT	CAWSRVKTQNSPLHF
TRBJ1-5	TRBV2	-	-	TGTGCCAGCAGCCTGGGACTGTGGCAGCCCCAGCATTTT	CASSLGLWQPQHF
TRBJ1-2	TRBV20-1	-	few	TGCCTCCCCGCCAGGGAATCCTATGGCTACACCTTC	CLPARESYGYTF
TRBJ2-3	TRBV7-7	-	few	TGTGCCAGCAGCTTAGGAGCGGCAGGCACAGATACGCAGTATTTT	CASSLGAAGTDTQYF
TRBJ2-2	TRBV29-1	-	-	TGCAGCGCCAACATAGGCATGATCACCGGGGTGCTGTTTTTT	CSANIGMITGVLFF
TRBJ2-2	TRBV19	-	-	TGTGCCAGTAGTCTCCCTAGTGACAACACCGGGGAGCTGTTTTTT	CASSLPSDNTGELFF
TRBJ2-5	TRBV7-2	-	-	TGTGCCAGCAGCCCCCTGTTTAGGGAGCAGTACTTC	CASSPLFREQYF
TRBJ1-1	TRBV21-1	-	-	TGTGCCAGCAGCAGTAAGTGGGGAGCAGGGGGTCGCAAGAGCATGAACACTGAAGCTTTCTTT	CASSSKWGAGGRKSMNTEAFF
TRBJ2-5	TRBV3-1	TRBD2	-	TGTGCCAGCAGCCAAAGGACTAGCGAGGAACGGGAGACCCAGTACTTC	CASSQRTSEERETQYF
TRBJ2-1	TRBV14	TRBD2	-	TGTGCCAGCAGCCAAGGGGAGGGCCTCCACAATGAGCAGTTCTTC	CASSQGEGLHNEQFF
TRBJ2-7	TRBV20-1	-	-	TGCAGTGCTAGAGATATTCTAAATGACGAGCAGTACTTC	CSARDILNDEQYF
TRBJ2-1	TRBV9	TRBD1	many	TGTGCCAGCAGCGCGGGACAGGGTTCCTACAATGAGCAGTTCTTC	CASSAGQGSYNEQFF
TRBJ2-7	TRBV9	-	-	TGTGCCAGCAGCGATGGGCGGTTACCCTACGAGCAGTACTTC	CASSDGRLPYEQYF
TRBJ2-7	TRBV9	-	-	TGTGCCAGCAGCGTAGAAGGGGGCGAGCAGTACTTC	CASSVEGGEQYF
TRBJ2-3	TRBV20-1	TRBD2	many	TGCAGTGCTAGTACGACTAGCGGGAAGTCAGATACGCAGTATTTT	CSASTTSGKSDTQYF
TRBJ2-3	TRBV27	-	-	TGTGCCAGCAGGTCGGTGGGCCTCTACACAGATACGCAGTATTTT	CASRSVGLYTDTQYF
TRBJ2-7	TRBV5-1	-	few	TGCGCCAGCAGCTTGGCCGAAAACGAGCAGTACTTC	CASSLAENEQYF
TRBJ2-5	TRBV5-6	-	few	TGTGCCAGCAGCTTGGGGGCGGAAGAGACCCAGTACTTC	CASSLGAEETQYF
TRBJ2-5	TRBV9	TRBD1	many	TGTGCCAGCAGCGTAGGACAGGGATACCAAGAGACCCAGTACTTC	CASSVGQGYQETQYF
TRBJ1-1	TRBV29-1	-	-	TGCAGCATTGAGATTGAGGGGGAAACTGAGGCTTTCTTT	CSIEIEGETEAFF
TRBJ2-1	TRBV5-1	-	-	TGCGCCAGCAGCTGGGATGGGACTTGGCAGTTCTTC	CASSWDGTWQFF
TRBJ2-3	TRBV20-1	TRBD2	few	TGCAGTGCTTGGTCTAGCGGGGGCCTAATCACAGATACGCAGTATTTT	CSAWSSGGLITDTQYF
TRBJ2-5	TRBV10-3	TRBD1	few	TGTGCCATCGCCCGGACAGGGGGCGATGCGGGTCTACAAGAGACCCAGTACTTC	CAIARTGGDAGLQETQYF
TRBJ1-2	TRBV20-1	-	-	TGCAGTGCTAGAGATTACCGGACCGCTTCCGGCTACACCTTC	CSARDYRTASGYTF
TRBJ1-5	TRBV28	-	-	TGTGCCAGCATCGAGCAGGGGACCAATCAGCCCCAGCATTTT	CASIEQGTNQPQHF
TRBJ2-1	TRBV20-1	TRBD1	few	TGCAGTGCTATGTCGACGGACAGGGGGCTACATGAGCAGTTCTTC	CSAMSTDRGLHEQFF
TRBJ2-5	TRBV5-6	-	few	TGTGCCAGCAGCCCTTGGGACACGGGAGAGGAGACCCAGTACTTC	CASSPWDTGEETQYF
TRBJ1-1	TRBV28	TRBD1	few	TGTGCCAGCAGCTCAGATTTGAGGGACAGTTTATTGAAACCTCCAGCTTTCTTT	CASSSDLRDSLLKPPAFF
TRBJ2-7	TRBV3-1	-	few	TGTGCCAGCAGCAAAGGACCCTCCTACGAGCAGTACTTC	CASSKGPSYEQYF
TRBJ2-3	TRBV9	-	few	TGTGCCAGCAGCCCCCGATCTAGCACAGATACGCAGTATTTT	CASSPRSSTDTQYF
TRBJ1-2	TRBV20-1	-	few	TGCAGTGTTCGGGACCGGGCATCCTATGGCTACACCTTC	CSVRDRASYGYTF
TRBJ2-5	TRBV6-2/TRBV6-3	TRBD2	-	TGTGCCAGCAGTTACGGGAGCGGGGGAATCGGCAGGACCCAGTACTTC	CASSYGSGGIGRTQYF
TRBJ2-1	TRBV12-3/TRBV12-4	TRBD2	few	TGTGCCAGCAGTTTGGGCGGGACTAGCGGGCGTTCCTCCTACAATGAGCAGTTCTTC	CASSLGGTSGRSSYNEQFF
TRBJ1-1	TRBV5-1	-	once	TGCGCCAGCAGCTTCTATGGACAAGACACTGAAGCTTTCTTT	CASSFYGQDTEAFF
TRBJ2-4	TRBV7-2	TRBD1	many	TGTGCCAGCAGAAGGACAGGGGCGGCCAAAAACATTCAGTACTTC	CASRRTGAAKNIQYF
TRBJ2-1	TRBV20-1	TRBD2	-	TGCAGTGAACCGGGACCGGGAGGTAATGAGCAGTTCTTC	CSEPGPGGNEQFF
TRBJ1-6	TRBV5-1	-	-	TGCGCCAGCAGCTTCGGTCCCTACGATAATTCACCCCTCCACTTT	CASSFGPYDNSPLHF
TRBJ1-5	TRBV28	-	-	TGTGCCAGCAGTTTAACGGCCCCCCCGGGGCCCCAGCATTTT	CASSLTAPPGPQHF
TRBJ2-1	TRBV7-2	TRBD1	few	TGTGCCAGCAGCTTAGCAGGCAGGGGGACCCACAATGAGCAGTTCTTC	CASSLAGRGTHNEQFF
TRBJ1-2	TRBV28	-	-	TGTGCCAGCAGTCGCAGGGACAAAGGGGGCTACACCTTC	CASSRRDKGGYTF
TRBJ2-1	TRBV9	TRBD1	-	TGTGCCAGCAGCGCTGGATCATTAGGGACAGGGCAAGAGACCCAGTTCTTC	CASSAGSLGTGQETQFF
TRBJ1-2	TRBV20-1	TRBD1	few	TGCAGTGCTAGTCGCCAGGGGGTAGATGGCTACACCTTC	CSASRQGVDGYTF
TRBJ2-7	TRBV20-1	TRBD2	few	TGCAGTGCTAGAGGGACTAGCGACTACGAGCAGTACTTC	CSARGTSDYEQYF
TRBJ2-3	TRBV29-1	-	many	TGCAGCGTTGAGGAACCAGATACGCAGTATTTT	CSVEEPDTQYF
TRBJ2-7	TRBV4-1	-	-	TGCGCCAGCAGCCAAGACTTCCAGTCAGGAGCCTACGAGCAGTACTTC	CASSQDFQSGAYEQYF
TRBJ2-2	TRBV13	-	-	TGTGCCAGCAGCTTAGCGCCAGGGCTTCTTGGCGGGGAGCTGTTTTTT	CASSLAPGLLGGELFF
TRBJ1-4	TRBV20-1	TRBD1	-	TGCAGTGCTAGTGTAAGGGGGCGTGAAAAACTGTTTTTT	CSASVRGREKLFF
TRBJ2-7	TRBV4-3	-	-	TGCGCCAGCAGCCAAGATCAGACCCGGTCCTACGAGCAGTACTTC	CASSQDQTRSYEQYF
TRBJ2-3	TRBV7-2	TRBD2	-	TGTGCCAGCAGCCATGATCTAGCGGGAGGGCCAGATACGCAGTATTTT	CASSHDLAGGPDTQYF
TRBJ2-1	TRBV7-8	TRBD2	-	TGTGTCAGCAGCACCATTAGCGGGGGGGCCAATGAGCAGTTCTTC	CVSSTISGGANEQFF
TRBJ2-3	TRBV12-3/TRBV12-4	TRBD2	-	TGTGCCAGCAGTTTAACTAGCGGGGGCACACCGGGCACAGATACGCAGTATTTT	CASSLTSGGTPGTDTQYF
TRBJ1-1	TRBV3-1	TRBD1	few	TGTGCCAGCAGCCTGCAGGACAGGGTGGCTGAAGCTTTCTTT	CASSLQDRVAEAFF
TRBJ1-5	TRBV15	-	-	TGTGCCACCAGCAGAGATCTAGTTGGGGGCAGCGGCAATCAGCCCCAGCATTTT	CATSRDLVGGSGNQPQHF
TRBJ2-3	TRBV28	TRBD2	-	TGTGCCAGCAGCTCCGGGACTAGCGGGAGTGTCAAGACAGATACGCAGTATTTT	CASSSGTSGSVKTDTQYF